This TCR beta chain originates from a study of blood T cell repertoires in COVID-19. On the study more broadly: Acute-phase and convalescent COVID-19 samples originated in the United States, Italy and Spain. Nucleic acid was either cDNA or gDNA, and it came from T cells, B-cell-depleted T cells, or PBMCs.

How the authors handled the data: From reference gene primer amplification, estimates of nucleated cell counts were derived. Assay: immunoSEQ multiplex PCR; the TCRdb copy retains only in-frame clones and omits some. That table is the source of V, J and clone size, and D and trimming were worked out from the DNA. The sample consists of over 150,000 clones, 84% of them appearing once. Sequenced input: peripheral blood. This receptor was obtained from a human donor in a cohort sampled during active COVID-19.

DNA of the CDR3: TGCGCCAGCAGCTTTCCGAACCAGGGGGCGCGCAATCAGCCCCAGCATTTT. Protein sequence: CASSFPNQGARNQPQHF. V is TRBV5-1 and J is TRBJ1-5; TRBD1 matches 8 bases. Germline-derived CDR1 and CDR2 are SGHRS and YFSETQ. The CDR3 length is 17 residues. V gave up 2 bases and J gave up 2 bases; unmatched junction bases: 9.